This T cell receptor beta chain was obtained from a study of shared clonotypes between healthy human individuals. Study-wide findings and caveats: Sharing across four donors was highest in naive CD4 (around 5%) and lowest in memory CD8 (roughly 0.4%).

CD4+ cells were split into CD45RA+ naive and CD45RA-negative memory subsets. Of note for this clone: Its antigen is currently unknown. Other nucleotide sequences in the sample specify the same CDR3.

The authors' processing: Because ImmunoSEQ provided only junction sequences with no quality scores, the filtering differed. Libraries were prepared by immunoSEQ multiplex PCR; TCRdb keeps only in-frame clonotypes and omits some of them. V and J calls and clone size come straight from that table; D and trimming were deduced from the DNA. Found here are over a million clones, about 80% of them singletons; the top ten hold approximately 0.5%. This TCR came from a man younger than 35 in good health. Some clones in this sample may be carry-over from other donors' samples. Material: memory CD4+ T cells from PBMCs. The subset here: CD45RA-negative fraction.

The CDR3 DNA is TGCAGTGCCTCCGCCCAAGAGACCCAGTACTTC. It is translated as CSASAQETQYF. This sequence joins TRBV20-1 and TRBJ2-5, with unresolved D. The germline V gene has CDR1 DFQATT and CDR2 SNEGSKA (reference sequence). V gave up 6 bases and J gave up 1 base, with 6 bases separating them. The CDR3 totals 11 residues.